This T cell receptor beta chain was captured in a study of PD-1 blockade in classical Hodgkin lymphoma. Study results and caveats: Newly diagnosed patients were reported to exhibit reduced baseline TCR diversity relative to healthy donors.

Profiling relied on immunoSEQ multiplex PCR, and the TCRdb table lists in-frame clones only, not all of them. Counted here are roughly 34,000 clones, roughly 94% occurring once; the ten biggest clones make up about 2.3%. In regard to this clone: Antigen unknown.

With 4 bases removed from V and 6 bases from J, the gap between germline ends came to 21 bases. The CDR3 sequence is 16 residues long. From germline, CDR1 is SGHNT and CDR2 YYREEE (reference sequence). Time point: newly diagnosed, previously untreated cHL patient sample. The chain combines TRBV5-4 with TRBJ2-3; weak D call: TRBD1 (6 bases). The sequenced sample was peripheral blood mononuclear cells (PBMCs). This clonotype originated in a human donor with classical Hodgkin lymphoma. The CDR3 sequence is CASSVFPTRQADTQYF. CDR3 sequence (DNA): TGTGCCAGCAGCGTTTTCCCCACCCGACAGGCTGATACGCAGTATTTT.